Each of the 3 T cell receptor beta chains below was sequenced from the same sample in a study of blood T cell repertoires in COVID-19. Data came from immunoSEQ multiplex PCR; TCRdb stores just in-frame clones and leaves some out. The sample contains under 200,000 clones, around 87% of which appear only once. Material: peripheral blood. The receptors originated from a man aged 40-49 years with active or convalescent COVID-19.

The V gene is TRBV5-1, the J gene TRBJ1-1, with unresolved D. CDR1 SGHRS and CDR2 YFSETQ come from the germline V gene. V gave up 0 bases and J gave up 2 bases, with 11 bases separating them. The CDR3 loop spans 15 amino acids. CDR3 protein: CASSLVSAKNTEAFF. The DNA for the CDR3 is TGCGCCAGCAGCTTGGTAAGCGCAAAAAACACTGAAGCTTTCTTT.

This clone was found once. This chain uses TRBV30 with TRBJ1-2, with D possibly TRBD1 on 6 matching bases. Germline V gene sequence: CDR1 GTSNPN, CDR2 SVGIG (reference sequence). Trimming took 8 bases from V and 8 from J, leaving 15 bases between them. The CDR3 is made up of 11 amino acids. The CDR3 DNA reads TGTGCCCAGTACAGGGTTGGGGGCTACACCTTC. The encoded protein is CAQYRVGGYTF.

The V gene is TRBV7-2, the J gene TRBJ1-3, with D perhaps TRBD1 (5 bases). The CDR3 spans 16 residues. The ends were cut back, 1 base at V and 1 base at J, with 11 bases in the middle. The germline gives CDR1 SGHTA, CDR2 FQGNSA. CDR3 in DNA: TGTGCCAGCAGCTTAGGTTCCGGGGGGTCTGGAAACACCATATATTTT. Translating gives CASSLGSGGSGNTIYF. Drawing the rest from reference TRBV7-2 and TRBJ1-3, the complete variable domain is GAGVSQSPSNKVTEKGKDVELRCDPISGHTALYWYRQSLGQGLEFLIYFQGNSAPDKSGLPSDRFSAERTGGSVSTLTIQRTQQEDSAVYLCASSLGSGGSGNTIYFGEGSWLTVV.